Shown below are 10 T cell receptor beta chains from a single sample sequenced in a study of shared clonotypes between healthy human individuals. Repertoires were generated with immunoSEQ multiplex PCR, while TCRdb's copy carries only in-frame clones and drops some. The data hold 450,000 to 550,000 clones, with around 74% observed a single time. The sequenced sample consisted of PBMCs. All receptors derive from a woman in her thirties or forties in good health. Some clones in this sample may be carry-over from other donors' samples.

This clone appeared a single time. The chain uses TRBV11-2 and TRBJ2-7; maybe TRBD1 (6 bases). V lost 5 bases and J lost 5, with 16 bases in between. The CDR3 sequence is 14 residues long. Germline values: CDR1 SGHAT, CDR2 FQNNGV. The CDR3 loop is CASSTVWGPDEQYF. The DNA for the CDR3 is TGTGCCAGCAGCACAGTCTGGGGGCCTGACGAGCAGTACTTC.

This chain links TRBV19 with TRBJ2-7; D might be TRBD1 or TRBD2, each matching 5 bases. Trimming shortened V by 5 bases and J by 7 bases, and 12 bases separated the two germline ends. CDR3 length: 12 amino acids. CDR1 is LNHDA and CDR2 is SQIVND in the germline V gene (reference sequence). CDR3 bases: TGTGCCAGTAGTGTCCTATGGGGGGAGCAGTACTTC. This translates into CASSVLWGEQYF.

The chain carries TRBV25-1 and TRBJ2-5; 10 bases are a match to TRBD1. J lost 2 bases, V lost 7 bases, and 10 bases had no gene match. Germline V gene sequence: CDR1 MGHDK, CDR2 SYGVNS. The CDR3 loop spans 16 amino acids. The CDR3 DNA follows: TGTGCCAGCACCGGACAGGGGGAAACCATGCAAGAGACCCAGTACTTC. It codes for CASTGQGETMQETQYF. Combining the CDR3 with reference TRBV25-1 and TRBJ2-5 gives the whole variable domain EADIYQTPRYLVIGTGKKITLECSQTMGHDKMYWYQQDPGMELHLIHYSYGVNSTEKGDLSSESTVSRIRTEHFPLTLESARPSHTSQYLCASTGQGETMQETQYFGPGTRLLVL.

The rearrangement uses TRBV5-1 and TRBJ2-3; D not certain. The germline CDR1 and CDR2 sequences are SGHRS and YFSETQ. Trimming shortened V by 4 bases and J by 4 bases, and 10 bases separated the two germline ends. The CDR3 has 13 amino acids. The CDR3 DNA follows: TGCGCCAGCAGCACCGTGGGCGCAGATACGCAGTATTTT. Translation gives CASSTVGADTQYF.

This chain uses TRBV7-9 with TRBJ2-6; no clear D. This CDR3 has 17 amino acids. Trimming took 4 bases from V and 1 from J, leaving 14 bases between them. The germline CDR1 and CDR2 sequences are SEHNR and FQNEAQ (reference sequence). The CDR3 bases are TGTGCCAGCAGCTCGCCGGGCCTGTCGTCTGGGGCCAACGTCCTGACTTTC. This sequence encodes CASSSPGLSSGANVLTF.

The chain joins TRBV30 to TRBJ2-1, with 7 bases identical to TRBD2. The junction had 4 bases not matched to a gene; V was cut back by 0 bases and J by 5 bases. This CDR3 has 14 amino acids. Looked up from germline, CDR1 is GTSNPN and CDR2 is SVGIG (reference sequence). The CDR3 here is CAWSVLAEDNEQFF. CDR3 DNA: TGTGCCTGGAGTGTTCTAGCGGAGGACAATGAGCAGTTCTTC.

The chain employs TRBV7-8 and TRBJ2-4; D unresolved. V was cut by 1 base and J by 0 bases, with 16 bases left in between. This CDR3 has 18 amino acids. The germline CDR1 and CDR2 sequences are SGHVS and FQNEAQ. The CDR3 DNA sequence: TGTGCCAGCAGCTTAGGTGTCGGTAGTAATGTAGCCAAAAACATTCAGTACTTC. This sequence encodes CASSLGVGSNVAKNIQYF.

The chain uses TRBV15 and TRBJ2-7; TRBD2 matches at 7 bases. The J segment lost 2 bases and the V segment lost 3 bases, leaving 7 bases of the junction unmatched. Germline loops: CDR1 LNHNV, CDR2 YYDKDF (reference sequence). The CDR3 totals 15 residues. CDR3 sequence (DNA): TGTGCCACCAGCAGCTTGGGGGGGGTGGCCTACGAGCAGTACTTC. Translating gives CATSSLGGVAYEQYF. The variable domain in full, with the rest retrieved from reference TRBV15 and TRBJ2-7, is DAMVIQNPRYQVTQFGKPVTLSCSQTLNHNVMYWYQQKSSQAPKLLFHYYDKDFNNEADTPDNFQSRRPNTSFCFLDIRSPGLGDTAMYLCATSSLGGVAYEQYFGPGTRLTVT.

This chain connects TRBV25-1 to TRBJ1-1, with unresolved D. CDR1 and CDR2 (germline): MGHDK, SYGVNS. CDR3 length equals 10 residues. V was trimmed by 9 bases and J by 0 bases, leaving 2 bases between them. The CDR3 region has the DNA TGTGCCAGACTGAACACTGAAGCTTTCTTT. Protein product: CARLNTEAFF.

This CDR3 reads CASSQEAGTTSYEQYF. CDR3 nucleotide sequence: TGCGCCAGCAGCCAAGAGGCGGGGACAACTTCCTACGAGCAGTACTTC. This chain uses TRBV4-1 with TRBJ2-7; D tentatively fits TRBD1 or TRBD2 (6 bases each). V gave up 0 bases and J gave up 1 base, with 13 bases separating them. The CDR3 length is 16 residues. CDR1 and CDR2 from the germline V gene are MGHRA and YSYEKL.